The entry below gives a single T cell receptor beta chain sequence along with its context. Antigen: not known. The data derive from a study of T cell responses to AZD1222 COVID-19 vaccine. General study points: Repertoire sampling happened only post peak T cell response. Following two doses of AZD1222, Spike-specific TCR breadth and depth rose. Spike-spanning, vaccine-associated CD4 TCRs were dominant at 160-218 and 743-854. Baseline seropositives among AZD1222 recipients totaled only five to seven.

TCRdb's copy holds only in-frame clones and misses some; the assay was immunoSEQ multiplex PCR. The data contain about 180,000 clones, around 94% of them singletons. The CDR3 covers 14 residues. V was shortened by 1 base and J by 4 bases, with 8 bases between the two germline ends. Germline values: CDR1 LGHDT, CDR2 YNNKEL (reference sequence). The clonotype comes from an adult who received the AZD1222 COVID-19 vaccine. The chain joins TRBV3-1 (or the pseudogene TRBV3-2) to TRBJ2-1; D remains unclear. Sequenced material: peripheral blood, taken 28 days after the second AZD1222 dose. The CDR3, as DNA: TGTGCCAGCAGCCAAGGGAGCCGTTACAATGAGCAGTTCTTC. The encoded protein is CASSQGSRYNEQFF.